The rows below give T cell receptor beta chains drawn from one sample of a study of cytomegalovirus exposure and HLA in healthy donors. Profiling relied on immunoSEQ multiplex PCR, and the TCRdb table lists in-frame clones only, not all of them. The data contain some 100,000 clones, around 85% of them seen just once; the ten biggest clones take up approximately 3.6%. Specimen: PBMCs. The origin of the receptors is a man younger than 45 in good health and CMV-seronegative. Both conserved end residues are part of each CDR3. A D gene is named only where the DNA matches it firmly. The size of a clone is reported for some rows only, either as once, few or many, or as a class for expanded clones.

TRBV27	TRBJ2-7	.	.	TGTGCCAGCAGTCCAGGGGTTACCTACGAGCAGTACTTC	CASSPGVTYEQYF
TRBV28	TRBJ2-5	TRBD2	.	TGTGCCAGCAGTGGTAGCGGGAGGGCGGAGACCCAGTACTTC	CASSGSGRAETQYF
TRBV7-9	TRBJ1-2	.	.	TGTGCCAGCAGCTTAGCGCCTCACAGAATAAACTATGGCTACACCTTC	CASSLAPHRINYGYTF
TRBV27	TRBJ2-7	.	.	TGTGCCAGCAGTAGGGGACTGATCTACGAGCAGTACTTC	CASSRGLIYEQYF
TRBV19	TRBJ1-4	TRBD1	once	TGTGCCAGTAGTATCATCCGACAGGGCAATGAAAAACTGTTTTTT	CASSIIRQGNEKLFF
TRBV10-2	TRBJ2-3	TRBD2	.	TGCGCCAGCAGTGATCTAGCGGGGGCCACAGATACGCAGTATTTT	CASSDLAGATDTQYF
TRBV6-1	TRBJ2-3	.	.	TGTGCCAGCAGTGAAGCTCCGAGGGGGATGCAGTATTTT	CASSEAPRGMQYF
TRBV7-2	TRBJ1-6	.	once	TGTGCCAGCAGCTTAGCCGGACAGTTTAATTCACCCCTCCACTTT	CASSLAGQFNSPLHF
TRBV28	TRBJ2-3	.	.	TGTGCCAGCAGGCGAGCAGATACGCAGTATTTT	CASRRADTQYF
TRBV13	TRBJ1-1	.	few	TGTGCCAGCAGCTCGACTGGGAGCACTGAAGCTTTCTTT	CASSSTGSTEAFF
TRBV4-2	TRBJ2-1	TRBD2	few	TGTGCCAGCAGCCAAAGTCTCGCGGGAGCGCGAGGTTGGTCCAATGAGCAGTTCTTC	CASSQSLAGARGWSNEQFF
TRBV19	TRBJ2-3	.	once	TGTGCCAGTAGTATTTCTCGGTTGGGGCGGGATACGCAGTATTTT	CASSISRLGRDTQYF
TRBV29-1	TRBJ2-1	TRBD2	once	TGCAGCGTCCGGGGGGGCGGGGGCTACAATGAGCAGTTCTTC	CSVRGGGGYNEQFF
TRBV5-5	TRBJ2-7	.	.	TGTGCCAGCAGCACGAGCTCCTACGAGCAGTACTTC	CASSTSSYEQYF
TRBV10-3	TRBJ2-5	.	.	TGTGCCATCAGTGAGTCAGATAGAACAGAGACCCAGTACTTC	CAISESDRTETQYF
TRBV6-5	TRBJ2-1	TRBD2	.	TGTGCCAGCAGGACTAGCGGGGGGTCTAAAGAGCAGTTCTTC	CASRTSGGSKEQFF
TRBV27	TRBJ1-1	.	.	TGTGCCAGCAGTTTTTCCAGGGCGGACACTGAAGCTTTCTTT	CASSFSRADTEAFF
TRBV10-3	TRBJ2-1	.	.	TGTGCCATCAGTGAGTCGGGGGGTAATGAGCAGTTCTTC	CAISESGGNEQFF
TRBV18	TRBJ1-5	.	.	TGTGCCAGCTCACCCCTCAGAGGGGACAACAATCAGCCCCAGCATTTT	CASSPLRGDNNQPQHF
TRBV7-8	TRBJ2-4	TRBD2	.	TGTGCCAGCAGCTTAGGCGGGGGAACTAGGGACAAAAACATTCAGTACTTC	CASSLGGGTRDKNIQYF
TRBV5-1	TRBJ1-5	.	.	TGCGCCAGCAGCTTGGGGGGGGGCAATCAGCCCCAGCATTTT	CASSLGGGNQPQHF
TRBV9	TRBJ1-1	.	.	TGTGCCAGCAGCTCCCAGACAGGCCGGGACACTGAAGCTTTCTTT	CASSSQTGRDTEAFF
TRBV9	TRBJ1-3	.	.	TGTGCCAGTCGAGCAGAGGGTTCTGGAAACACCATATATTTT	CASRAEGSGNTIYF
TRBV19	TRBJ2-6	.	.	TGTGCCAGTAAAACCGGGACGGGACACTCTGGGGCCAACGTCCTGACTTTC	CASKTGTGHSGANVLTF
TRBV6-5	TRBJ2-7	.	.	TGTGCCAGCAGAAGGTCAGGGTTCTACGAGCAGTACTTC	CASRRSGFYEQYF
TRBV7-9	TRBJ2-7	.	.	TGTGCCAGCAGCGATAATCACTACTACGAGCAGTACTTC	CASSDNHYYEQYF
TRBV7-9	TRBJ1-5	.	.	TGTGCCAGCAGCCCCCTTACGGTGGAGTTGGGCAATCAGCCCCAGCATTTT	CASSPLTVELGNQPQHF
TRBV6-1	TRBJ2-1	.	.	TGTGCCAGCAATTTCGGGACACTCCTCTACAATGAGCAGTTCTTC	CASNFGTLLYNEQFF
TRBV29-1	TRBJ2-3	TRBD1	.	TGCAGCGTTGAAGATAGGGACAGGGTGACAGATACGCAGTATTTT	CSVEDRDRVTDTQYF
TRBV28	TRBJ2-1	TRBD2	.	TGTGCCAGCACTCCTGCGGGAGAGAGTGGTAATGAGCAGTTCTTC	CASTPAGESGNEQFF
TRBV30	TRBJ1-6	.	.	TGTGCCTGGAGTGTGCCTGGGACTTATAATTCACCCCTCCACTTT	CAWSVPGTYNSPLHF
TRBV18	TRBJ1-4	.	.	TGTGCCAGCTCACACGGTACAACTAATGAAAAACTGTTTTTT	CASSHGTTNEKLFF
TRBV7-2	TRBJ2-1	TRBD2	.	TGTGCCAGCAGCCTCGGGACTAGCGGGTCTAATGAGCAGTTCTTC	CASSLGTSGSNEQFF
TRBV27	TRBJ1-6	.	.	TGTGCCAGCAGTTTACACCCCCCTGGTTCCGCGGGGCCCCTCCACTTT	CASSLHPPGSAGPLHF
TRBV28	TRBJ2-1	TRBD1	.	TGTGCCAGCAGAACACCGGGACAGGGGTACGTCAATGAGCAGTTCTTC	CASRTPGQGYVNEQFF
TRBV9	TRBJ1-2	TRBD1	.	TGTGCCAGCAGCGTAGACCCCGGGACAGGGGGAATAGGAGGCTACACCTTC	CASSVDPGTGGIGGYTF
TRBV10-3	TRBJ1-1	TRBD1	.	TGTGCCATCCAAGGGCTAAAACAGGGGGGGAACACTGAAGCTTTCTTT	CAIQGLKQGGNTEAFF
TRBV2	TRBJ2-7	.	.	TGTGCCAGCAGTTCCAACTACGAGCAGTACTTC	CASSSNYEQYF
TRBV18	TRBJ2-2	TRBD1	.	TGTGCCAGCTCACTCCGGGACAGGGCGAACACCGGGGAGCTGTTTTTT	CASSLRDRANTGELFF
TRBV5-1	TRBJ1-4	.	once	TGCGCCAGCAGCTTGGCAGGATTGAAGAATGAAAAACTGTTTTTT	CASSLAGLKNEKLFF
TRBV11-3	TRBJ1-1	TRBD1	.	TGTGCCAGCAGCTCGGCAGGGGGCGATACTGAAGCTTTCTTT	CASSSAGGDTEAFF
TRBV6-4	TRBJ2-3	TRBD2	few	TGTGCCAGCAGTGGACTAGCGGGCACAGATACGCAGTATTTT	CASSGLAGTDTQYF
TRBV27	TRBJ2-7	TRBD2	.	TGTGCCAGCAGCCTTACCGGACTAGCGGTCCTGACCGCCCCCTACGAGCAGTACTTC	CASSLTGLAVLTAPYEQYF
TRBV6-1	TRBJ1-2	TRBD1	.	TGTGCCAGCAGTGTGACAGGGGCCACATATGGCTACACCTTC	CASSVTGATYGYTF
TRBV5-8	TRBJ1-6	.	.	TGTGCCAGCAGCCAAGGGGGTAATTCACCCCTCCACTTT	CASSQGGNSPLHF
TRBV7-8	TRBJ2-7	TRBD2	.	TGTGCCAGCAGCCCCAAAACTAGCGGGCTTTTCTACGAGCAGTACTTC	CASSPKTSGLFYEQYF
TRBV7-8	TRBJ2-1	.	.	TGTGCCAGCGGCCCAGGGTGGAATGAGCAGTTCTTC	CASGPGWNEQFF